This T cell receptor beta chain was identified in a study of blood T cell repertoires in COVID-19. Study at large: Acute and convalescent COVID-19 specimens originated in the United States, Italy and Spain. Sample material is recorded as cDNA or gDNA derived from T cells, B-cell-depleted T cells, or PBMCs.

CDR1 KGHSH and CDR2 LQKENI come from the germline V gene. V lost 5 bases, J lost 4 bases, and 12 bases lay in between. CDR3 size: 14 residues. Original processing notes: Amplification of reference gene primers was used by the study to estimate nucleated cell counts. Clones were read by immunoSEQ multiplex PCR, and TCRdb kept only the in-frame ones, dropping some. The V and J calls and clone size come from that table; D and trimming were worked out from the DNA. The data contain more than 85,000 clones, just under 85% of them singletons. The TCR originated in a man aged 70 or older with acute or convalescent COVID-19. The chain couples TRBV18 to TRBJ1-5; possible D gene TRBD1, 5 bases. Material for sequencing was peripheral blood. Here the CDR3 DNA reads TGTGCCAGCTCAGCTGACAGTGGGAATCAGCCCCAGCATTTT. It encodes CASSADSGNQPQHF.